Following are 31 T cell receptor beta chains from one sample sequenced in a study of blood T cells in healthy people across ages. Primed by a sample-barcoded 5' primer and a J-beta primer mix, a second PCR proceeded for about 7 to 12 cycles. TCRdb passed the 5' RACE reads through MiXCR, listing each CDR3 protein once. The sample lists almost 1 million distinct CDR3 sequences; 45% to 60% were seen once. The source material was blood. The source of these receptors is a woman aged 60-75 years in good health.

On this clonotype: One junction end disagrees with the germline gene, perhaps due to a read error. The chain links TRBV12-5 to TRBJ2-5, with D uncertain. The germline gives CDR1 LGHNT, CDR2 FRNRAP. CDR3 length equals 14 residues. CDR3 nucleotides: TGTGCTAGTGCCCGTGACTCAAACCAAGAGACCCTGTACTTC. Its translation is CASARDSNQETLYF. Filled out from reference TRBV12-5 and TRBJ2-5, the complete variable domain reads DARVTQTPRHKVTEMGQEVTMRCQPILGHNTVFWYRQTMMQGLELLAYFRNRAPLDDSGMPKDRFSAEMPDATLATLKIQPSEPRDSAVYFCASARDSNQETLYFGPGTRLLVL.

The chain uses TRBV7-2 and TRBJ1-6; 7 bases are shared with TRBD1. CDR3 length equals 14 residues. Per germline, CDR1 SGHTA and CDR2 FQGNSA. The V and J ends lost 1 base and 9 bases, in that order; junction bases with no gene match: 3. In DNA, the CDR3 is TGTGCCAGCAGCTTAGGGGACAGAATTTCACCCCTCCACTTT. Amino acids: CASSLGDRISPLHF.

The V and J genes are TRBV4-2 and TRBJ2-7; D is possibly TRBD2 (5 bases). This CDR3 region has 15 residues. CDR1 and CDR2 (germline): LGHNA, YNFKEQ. V lost 0 bases to trimming and J lost 1 base, with 10 bases between them. Here the CDR3 reads CASSQENGGSYEQYF. CDR3 coding DNA: TGTGCCAGCAGCCAAGAGAACGGAGGATCCTACGAGCAGTACTTC.

In its sample, this clonotype was seen many times. The V and J genes are TRBV28 and TRBJ1-2, with TRBD1 identical over 9 bases. The CDR3 spans 13 residues. The germline CDR1 and CDR2 sequences are MDHEN and SYDVKM. The trim removed 5 bases at V and 5 bases at J, leaving 3 bases unmatched. For the CDR3, the DNA is TGTGCCAGCAGTGTGGGACAGGGTTATGGCTACACCTTC. Protein product: CASSVGQGYGYTF.

This clonotype was recorded a few times. The chain is built from TRBV6-9 and TRBJ2-1; D is tentatively TRBD1 or TRBD2 (5 bases each). This CDR3 region has 15 residues. Germline lookup yields CDR1 MNHGY and CDR2 SVAAGI. With 7 bases removed from V and 8 bases from J, the gap between germline ends came to 21 bases. CDR3 DNA sequence: TGTGCCAGCATAGCGCGGTCTAGGGGCATAGATGAGCAGTTCTTC. Its protein product is CASIARSRGIDEQFF.

V gene TRBV18 combines with J gene TRBJ2-1, with 9 bases aligning to TRBD2. The DNA end favors TRBJ2-7, so the J call may be wrong. This CDR3 is 16 amino acids long. CDR1 KGHSH and CDR2 LQKENI come from the germline V gene. This CDR3 reads CASTLIAGVGDNEQYF. The CDR3 DNA follows: TGTGCCAGCACCCTAATAGCGGGAGTAGGTGACAATGAGCAGTACTTC.

The rearrangement joins TRBV12-3 or TRBV12-4 to TRBJ2-1, with a tentative D call TRBD2 (6 bases). CDR3 size: 14 residues. V lost 3 bases and J lost 9, with 15 bases in between. CDR3 in amino acids: CASSFLGSEGEQFF. The CDR3 region has the DNA TGTGCCAGCAGTTTCCTCGGGAGTGAGGGTGAGCAGTTCTTC.

This clonotype was recorded a few times. The chain combines TRBV4-2 with TRBJ2-2; weak D call: TRBD2 (6 bases). The ends were cut back, 1 base at V and 4 bases at J, with 10 bases in the middle. There are 15 residues in the CDR3. Germline CDR1 LGHNA, CDR2 YNFKEQ. The CDR3 DNA reads TGTGCCAGCAGCCAAGGGCGTAGCGGCACCGGGGAGCTGTTTTTT. Translation: CASSQGRSGTGELFF.

This chain links TRBV9 with TRBJ1-2, with a weak D call TRBD1 (6 bases). Deletions cut 4 bases from V and 6 bases from J, with 13 bases between. This CDR3 spans 13 amino acids. Germline V gives CDR1 SGDLS, CDR2 YYNGEE. In DNA form, the CDR3 reads TGTGCCAGCAGCCGACAGGAGCAGGATGGCTACACCTTC. Translating gives CASSRQEQDGYTF. Full variable domain (outside the CDR3, taken from reference TRBV9 and TRBJ1-2): DSGVTQTPKHLITATGQRVTLRCSPRSGDLSVYWYQQSLDQGLQFLIQYYNGEERAKGNILERFSAQQFPDLHSELNLSSLELGDSALYFCASSRQEQDGYTFGSGTRLTVV.

This sequence joins TRBV14 and TRBJ2-3; unclear D gene. The germline V and J ends were trimmed by 3 bases and 0 bases, with 13 bases remaining between them. Germline V gene data show CDR1 as SGHDN and CDR2 as FVKESK. CDR3 length: 16 residues. The CDR3 is CASSQGIHPSTDTQYF. CDR3 DNA sequence: TGTGCCAGCAGCCAGGGTATACACCCCAGCACAGATACGCAGTATTTT.

The chain employs TRBV20-1 and TRBJ2-3, with TRBD2 as a possible D gene (5 bases). V lost 6 bases and J 2 bases, leaving 12 bases between the germline ends. The CDR3 totals 13 residues. Germline values: CDR1 DFQATT, CDR2 SNEGSKA (reference sequence). In nucleotides, the CDR3 is TGCAGTGCGCTGGCGGGCCCCACAGATACGCAGTATTTT. The encoded protein is CSALAGPTDTQYF.

The chain uses TRBV15 and TRBJ2-3; 7 nucleotides line up with TRBD2. V lost 5 bases and J lost 7; bases outside the gene matches: 9. Germline CDR1 and CDR2: LNHNV and YYDKDF (reference sequence). This CDR3 spans 14 amino acids. The CDR3 DNA reads TGTGCCACCAGCCGGGACCCCGGGGGGTATACGCAGTATTTT. It is translated as CATSRDPGGYTQYF.

The rearrangement joins TRBV4-1 to TRBJ2-7, with D maybe TRBD1 (5 bases). Germline V lookup: CDR1 MGHRA, CDR2 YSYEKL. The CDR3 has 13 residues. V gave up 2 bases and J gave up 9 bases, with 14 bases separating them. This CDR3 is CASSQRFQGAQYF. In DNA, the CDR3 is TGCGCCAGCAGCCAAAGGTTCCAGGGCGCGCAGTACTTC.

This rearrangement joins TRBV20-1 to TRBJ1-4, with D perhaps TRBD1 (5 bases). CDR1 and CDR2 (germline): DFQATT, SNEGSKA (reference sequence). CDR3 length equals 12 residues. Trimming pared 4 bases from V and 8 bases from J, leaving 11 bases between. CDR3 loop: CSATGQGEKLFF. CDR3 bases: TGCAGTGCTACAGGGCAGGGAGAAAAACTGTTTTTT.

This clonotype was seen once. It may be a read error: a sequence one base away is much more abundant. The V call is TRBV7-2, the J call TRBJ1-5; D uncertain. The germline CDR1 and CDR2 sequences are SGHTA and FQGNSA. This CDR3 has 14 amino acids. The CDR3 DNA reads as TGTGCCAGCAGCCACCGACGGAGCAATCAGCCCCGGCATTTT. The encoded protein is CASSHRRSNQPRHF.

The chain uses TRBV28 and TRBJ2-7; D assignment may be TRBD1 or TRBD2 (5 bases each). The CDR3 contains 12 residues. The germline V gene has CDR1 MDHEN and CDR2 SYDVKM. V lost 7 bases and J lost 2, with 9 bases in between. In DNA form, the CDR3 reads TGTGCCAGCACCGAGGGGACCTACGAGCAGTACTTC. Its translation: CASTEGTYEQYF.

The chain uses TRBV6-5 and TRBJ2-5; 7 positions match TRBD2. CDR3 size: 16 residues. Trimming at V came to 2 bases and at J to 11 bases, leaving 17 bases not matched to a gene. Germline V gives CDR1 MNHEY, CDR2 SVGAGI. The CDR3 is CASSYDPATSFYEQYF. The CDR3 region has the DNA TGTGCCAGCAGTTACGACCCTGCGACTAGCTTCTATGAGCAGTACTTC.

The J gene is TRBJ1-5, the V gene TRBV24-1; 7 bases agree with TRBD1. From germline, CDR1 is KGHDR and CDR2 SFDVKD. Unmatched junction bases numbered 9, after V lost 7 bases and J lost 7 bases. CDR3 size: 14 residues. CDR3 in amino acids: CATSTDREGQPQHF. DNA for the CDR3: TGTGCCACCAGCACCGACAGGGAAGGGCAGCCCCAGCATTTT.

Only a few counts were recorded for this clonotype. The chain has TRBV4-3 and TRBJ2-3, with D unclear. The CDR3 is 14 amino acids. The germline V gene encodes CDR1 LGHNA and CDR2 YSLEER. V shed 0 bases and J shed 8 bases, with 12 bases lying between them. In DNA form, the CDR3 reads TGCGCCAGCAGCCAAGAAAGGGTGGTTGGTACGCAGTATTTT. Its protein product is CASSQERVVGTQYF.

Ten or more counts support this clonotype. The chain couples TRBV29-1 to TRBJ2-7; a weak D match, TRBD2 (5 bases). The length of the CDR3 is 12 residues. Germline CDR1 SQVTM, CDR2 ANQGSEA. Trimming cost V 1 base and J 4 bases, with 8 bases left between them. The chain's CDR3 is CSVEGAGYEQYF. In DNA form, the CDR3 reads TGCAGCGTTGAAGGGGCGGGTTACGAGCAGTACTTC.

This chain uses TRBV7-3 with TRBJ2-1; D ambiguous. This CDR3 is built from 12 residues. Germline CDR1 reads SGHTA; CDR2 reads FQGTGA. Trimming pared 5 bases from V and 10 bases from J, leaving 12 bases between. CDR3 in amino acids: CASSKGRTEQFF. CDR3 coding DNA: TGTGCCAGCAGCAAAGGACGGACCGAGCAGTTCTTC.

For this clonotype: Compared with germline, one end of the junction differs, possibly owing to a read error. The V gene is TRBV7-9, the J gene TRBJ1-1, with D tentatively TRBD1 (6 bases). CDR3 size: 16 residues. CDR1 is SEHNR, CDR2 FQNEAQ, per germline (reference sequence). CDR3 loop: CASSLGRGGAGTEAFF. CDR3 DNA sequence: TGTGCCAGCAGCTTAGGGCGTGGGGGGGCTGGCACTGAGGCTTTCTTT. The whole variable domain, filled in from reference TRBV7-9 and TRBJ1-1, reads DTGVSQNPRHKITKRGQNVTFRCDPISEHNRLYWYRQTLGQGPEFLTYFQNEAQLEKSRLLSDRFSAERPKGSFSTLEIQRTEQGDSAMYLCASSLGRGGAGTEAFFGQGTRLTVV.

The gene calls are TRBV4-1 and TRBJ2-5; 7 bases fit TRBD1. With V trimmed by 1 base and J by 4 bases, 3 bases remained unmatched. The CDR3 consists of 14 residues. From germline, CDR1 is MGHRA and CDR2 YSYEKL. CDR3 DNA sequence: TGCGCCAGCAGCCAAGGAAGGGGGCGAGAGACCCAGTACTTC. This translates into CASSQGRGRETQYF.

This clonotype showed up just a few times. V usage is TRBV29-1 and J usage is TRBJ2-7; D may be TRBD2 (7 bases). V lost 5 bases and J 4 bases, leaving 15 bases between the germline ends. This CDR3 is 13 amino acids long. Germline CDR1 and CDR2: SQVTM and ANQGSEA. This CDR3 reads CSVSRGAAYEQYF. The CDR3 DNA sequence: TGCAGCGTTTCCCGGGGGGCAGCTTACGAGCAGTACTTC.

The rearrangement links TRBV6-2 or TRBV6-3 to TRBJ1-5, with 7 bases aligning to TRBD1. In germline, CDR1 is MNHEY, CDR2 SVGEGT. The length of the CDR3 is 15 residues. The junction had 7 bases not matched to a gene; V was cut back by 2 bases and J by 6 bases. This chain's CDR3 is CASSYGDRDGQPQHF. DNA for the CDR3: TGTGCCAGCAGTTACGGCGACAGGGACGGTCAGCCCCAGCATTTT.

This clonotype appeared a few times. The rearrangement links TRBV6-5 to TRBJ2-7; 7 bases line up with TRBD1. In germline, CDR1 is MNHEY, CDR2 SVGAGI. The J segment lost 4 bases and the V segment lost 0 bases, leaving 6 bases of the junction unmatched. CDR3 length equals 15 residues. Here the CDR3 reads CASSYSATGKYEQYF. The CDR3 DNA reads as TGTGCCAGCAGTTACTCGGCGACAGGGAAATACGAGCAGTACTTC.

This clonotype was recorded a few times. This sequence joins TRBV29-1 and TRBJ2-1; D unclear. The CDR3 runs to 11 residues. Between the trimmed V and J ends, which lost 8 bases and 0 bases, there was a span of 5 bases. Germline CDR1 and CDR2: SQVTM and ANQGSEA. CDR3 coding DNA: TGCAGCTCATTCTCCTACAATGAGCAGTTCTTC. As protein: CSSFSYNEQFF.

This clonotype has more than one count but fewer than ten. The chain links TRBV24-1 to TRBJ2-3; D is unresolved. The germline V gene has CDR1 KGHDR and CDR2 SFDVKD. The germline V and J ends were trimmed by 4 bases and 4 bases, with 14 bases remaining between them. The CDR3 is 15 residues long. The CDR3 sequence: CATSEAPGSSDTQYF. The CDR3 DNA reads TGTGCCACCAGTGAGGCCCCCGGATCGTCAGATACGCAGTATTTT.

This clonotype has a handful of counts. The chain has TRBV7-9 and TRBJ2-4; TRBD1 is a possible D gene (5 bases). V lost 3 bases and J lost 2, with 14 bases in between. The CDR3 consists of 16 residues. Per the germline V gene, CDR1 is SEHNR and CDR2 is FQNEAQ (reference sequence). Here the CDR3 reads CASSFPPGKSKNIQYF. CDR3 coding DNA: TGTGCCAGCAGCTTCCCTCCAGGGAAGTCCAAAAACATTCAGTACTTC.

This clonotype occurred a few times. The V gene is TRBV7-9, the J gene TRBJ1-6; no clear D gene. V was trimmed by 5 bases and J by 4 bases, leaving 12 bases between them. This CDR3 comprises 15 residues. CDR1 is SEHNR, CDR2 FQNEAQ, per germline (reference sequence). The DNA of the CDR3 is TGTGCCAGCAGCCCTCCGGAGTGGTATAATTCACCCCTCCACTTT. Encoded protein: CASSPPEWYNSPLHF.

This clonotype was found once. This chain uses TRBV29-1 with TRBJ2-1; D gene uncertain. CDR1 and CDR2 (germline): SQVTM, ANQGSEA. The CDR3 has 16 amino acids. Trimming cost V 1 base and J 0 bases, with 13 bases left between them. Written as DNA, the CDR3 is TGCAGCGTTGAAGGGCACGATTCAAACTCCTACAATGAGCAGTTCTTC. Encoded protein: CSVEGHDSNSYNEQFF.